One and the same sample provided the 21 T cell receptor beta chains below, sequenced in a study of identical twins. TCRdb reanalysed the 5' RACE reads using MiXCR and keeps one entry per CDR3 protein. Seen here are 240,000 or so distinct CDR3 sequences, 10% to 13% observed once, and the top ten hold more than 8%. The sample taken for sequencing was memory T cells sorted from blood. Receptors originate from a man over 45 in good health.

The chain combines TRBV20-1 with TRBJ2-3, with a weak D call TRBD2 (6 bases). Trimming took off 3 bases at V and 5 bases at J, with 21 bases between the two ends. The V gene's germline CDR1 is DFQATT and CDR2 SNEGSKA (reference sequence). The CDR3 is made up of 16 amino acids. The CDR3 spells CSARDFRREIEDTQYF. CDR3 coding DNA: TGCAGTGCTAGGGACTTTCGCCGGGAGATAGAAGATACGCAGTATTTT.

This clonotype came up many times. This sequence joins TRBV5-4 and TRBJ2-1; D gene ambiguous. The V end was cut by 0 bases, the J end by 6 bases, with 10 bases between. Germline CDR1 and CDR2: SGHNT and YYREEE (reference sequence). This CDR3 spans 14 amino acids. The CDR3 region is CASSLDKGLNEQFF. The CDR3 DNA reads as TGTGCCAGCAGCTTGGATAAGGGTCTCAATGAGCAGTTCTTC.

This sequence joins TRBV7-2 and TRBJ1-2, with D perhaps matching TRBD1 (5 bases). V lost 5 bases to trimming and J lost 7 bases, with 11 bases between them. The CDR3 runs 12 residues. Germline V gene data show CDR1 as SGHTA and CDR2 as FQGNSA. Here the CDR3 reads CASSRQRAGYTF. DNA for the CDR3: TGTGCCAGCAGCCGACAGCGGGCTGGCTACACCTTC.

In this sample, this clonotype turned up many times. This rearrangement joins TRBV5-1 to TRBJ1-1; D gene uncertain. The length of the CDR3 is 16 residues. Trimming removed 5 bases at V and 2 bases at J, with 19 bases between. CDR1 is SGHRS, CDR2 YFSETQ, per germline. The CDR3 here is CASRPYTVPPNTEAFF. In DNA, the CDR3 is TGCGCCAGCAGGCCCTACACAGTTCCTCCTAACACTGAAGCTTTCTTT.

This clonotype has at least ten counts. The rearrangement links TRBV7-9 to TRBJ2-5; D is unresolved. The CDR3 length is 13 residues. Germline V CDR1 and CDR2: SEHNR, FQNEAQ (reference sequence). Trimming cost V 6 bases and J 4 bases, with 12 bases left between them. This CDR3 is CASSPLGTETQYF. The DNA for the CDR3 is TGTGCCAGCAGTCCCCTAGGAACAGAGACCCAGTACTTC.

This clonotype was seen a handful of times. The chain carries TRBV4-2 and TRBJ1-2, with D perhaps TRBD1 (5 bases). Trimming took off 5 bases at V and 4 bases at J, with 17 bases between the two ends. This CDR3 has 15 residues. Germline assignment: CDR1 LGHNA and CDR2 YNFKEQ. The CDR3 is CASSDGPGGGYGYTF. The CDR3 bases are TGTGCCAGCAGCGACGGACCCGGGGGTGGCTATGGCTACACCTTC.

This CDR3 reads CAYRLAGGTDTQYF. The CDR3, as DNA: TGTGCCTACCGACTAGCGGGAGGCACAGATACGCAGTATTTT. The chain recombines TRBV30 with TRBJ2-3; the match to TRBD2 covers 12 bases. The germline V gene has CDR1 GTSNPN and CDR2 SVGIG (reference sequence). CDR3 length equals 14 residues. J lost 1 base, V lost 7 bases, and 3 bases had no gene match.

This clonotype has only a few counts. The V and J genes are TRBV4-2 and TRBJ1-5; TRBD1 matches 8 bases. The trim removed 3 bases at V and 8 bases at J, leaving 6 bases unmatched. Looked up from germline, CDR1 is LGHNA and CDR2 is YNFKEQ. The CDR3 covers 14 residues. The CDR3 is CASSQGQDSEPQHF. The CDR3 DNA reads TGTGCCAGCAGCCAGGGACAGGATTCGGAGCCCCAGCATTTT.

This chain connects TRBV29-1 to TRBJ2-1, with D possibly TRBD1 on 6 matching bases. CDR1 SQVTM and CDR2 ANQGSEA come from the germline V gene. V gave up 2 bases and J gave up 3 bases, with 14 bases separating them. The CDR3 contains 15 residues. The CDR3 here is CSVESRGRLYNEQFF. In nucleotides, the CDR3 is TGCAGCGTTGAATCCAGGGGCCGCCTCTACAATGAGCAGTTCTTC.

At least ten counts were recorded for this clonotype. The chain uses TRBV20-1 and TRBJ2-7; D unclear. Trimming took 5 bases from V and 4 from J, leaving 18 bases between them. The germline V gene has CDR1 DFQATT and CDR2 SNEGSKA (reference sequence). This CDR3 spans 14 amino acids. CDR3 nucleotides: TGCAGTGCTCCCCGTCAGGACGGAATATACGAGCAGTACTTC. The encoded protein is CSAPRQDGIYEQYF.

This rearrangement joins TRBV20-1 to TRBJ1-6; D may be TRBD1 (6 bases). V was trimmed by 4 bases and J by 4 bases, leaving 14 bases between them. CDR1 is DFQATT, CDR2 SNEGSKA, per germline (reference sequence). This CDR3 has 15 amino acids. Here the CDR3 DNA reads TGCAGTGCTAACGACCGGCAGGGGTATAATTCACCCCTCCACTTT. It yields the protein CSANDRQGYNSPLHF.

Ten or more counts support this clonotype. CDR3: CASSLEPLGQPQHF. The CDR3 DNA sequence: TGTGCCAGCAGCTTAGAACCGTTGGGGCAGCCCCAGCATTTT. The chain is built from TRBV7-2 and TRBJ1-5; D is undetermined. Germline-derived CDR1 and CDR2 are SGHTA and FQGNSA. This CDR3 contains 14 residues. Trimming pared 1 base from V and 7 bases from J, leaving 11 bases between.

This clonotype was found many times. This rearrangement joins TRBV20-1 to TRBJ2-7; 8 bases fit TRBD2. The CDR3 contains 14 residues. J lost 5 bases, V lost 6 bases, and 12 bases had no gene match. Germline V gene sequence: CDR1 DFQATT, CDR2 SNEGSKA (reference sequence). The CDR3 sequence: CSASGSGSLDEQYF. CDR3 DNA sequence: TGCAGTGCCAGCGGGAGCGGGAGTCTGGACGAGCAGTACTTC.

This clonotype has at least ten counts. This chain joins TRBV6-1 and TRBJ2-7; D may be TRBD1 or TRBD2 (6 bases each). The CDR3 spans 16 residues. Germline V lookup: CDR1 MNHNS, CDR2 SASEGT. Trimming took 7 bases from V and 0 from J, leaving 19 bases between them. DNA of the CDR3: TGTGCCAGCACCCTTTGGGTAGGGGGGAGCTCCTACGAGCAGTACTTC. Encoded protein: CASTLWVGGSSYEQYF.

In this sample, this clonotype turned up many times. The rearrangement joins TRBV20-1 to TRBJ2-1, with a possible D match to TRBD1 (6 bases). V lost 6 bases, J lost 4 bases, and 16 bases lay in between. The CDR3 extends over 14 amino acids. In germline, CDR1 is DFQATT, CDR2 SNEGSKA (reference sequence). The CDR3 DNA follows: TGCAGTGCAAAGAGGGGGACCGGGTACAATGAGCAGTTCTTC. This gives the protein CSAKRGTGYNEQFF.

The chain has TRBV6-2 or TRBV6-3 and TRBJ2-7, with D tentatively TRBD2 (5 bases). Germline values: CDR1 MNHEY, CDR2 SVGEGT. The V gene lost 4 bases and the J gene lost 5 bases, with 12 bases spanning the gap. This CDR3 is 13 amino acids long. The CDR3 DNA reads as TGTGCCAGCAGTTGGGAGATTATTAACGAGCAGTACTTC. This encodes CASSWEIINEQYF.

The rearrangement uses TRBV11-2 and TRBJ2-1; D call uncertain. V lost 5 bases to trimming and J lost 9 bases, with 17 bases between them. This CDR3 spans 14 amino acids. CDR1 and CDR2 (germline): SGHAT, FQNNGV. The CDR3 DNA reads as TGTGCCAGCAGCGCGAGAATCCTAGACATTGAGCAGTTCTTC. Translating it yields CASSARILDIEQFF.

This clonotype was seen only a few times. This rearrangement joins TRBV20-1 to TRBJ2-1; 8 bases agree with TRBD2. The CDR3 extends over 14 amino acids. Trimming cost V 4 bases and J 9 bases; bases outside gene matches: 11. In germline, CDR1 is DFQATT, CDR2 SNEGSKA (reference sequence). CDR3 sequence (DNA): TGCAGTGCTATTCGGGAGGGCCCTCGGGGTGAGCAGTTCTTC. Its translation is CSAIREGPRGEQFF.

This clonotype was detected ten times or more. The chain employs TRBV4-2 and TRBJ2-3; 10 nucleotides align to TRBD1. Per germline, CDR1 LGHNA and CDR2 YNFKEQ. The trim removed 1 base at V and 5 bases at J, leaving 6 bases unmatched. The CDR3 totals 16 residues. Here the CDR3 reads CASSQAPRTGGDTQYF. CDR3 nucleotides: TGTGCCAGCAGCCAAGCCCCCCGGACAGGGGGAGATACGCAGTATTTT.

This clonotype came up many times. V gene TRBV20-1 combines with J gene TRBJ1-4, with TRBD1 matching over 7 bases. Germline trimming cut 4 bases from V and 6 bases from J; bases unmatched to any gene: 11. CDR3 length equals 15 residues. CDR1 is DFQATT and CDR2 is SNEGSKA in the germline V gene (reference sequence). The CDR3 protein is CSAIDRARGHEKLFF. The CDR3 DNA reads as TGCAGTGCTATTGACAGGGCAAGGGGGCATGAAAAACTGTTTTTT.

This clonotype was detected once. The chain has TRBV7-8 and TRBJ1-6, with 9 positions matching TRBD1. From germline, CDR1 is SGHVS and CDR2 FQNEAQ. The CDR3 has 16 amino acids. V shed 5 bases and J 7 bases; nucleotides not matched to a gene: 9. The CDR3 sequence: CASSLQGQGRNSPLHF. In nucleotides, the CDR3 is TGTGCCAGCAGCCTACAGGGACAGGGACGGAATTCACCCCTCCACTTT.